Listed here are 27 T cell receptor beta chains from one sample, sequenced in a study of control samples from healthy donors and cancer patients. Using immunoSEQ multiplex PCR, the repertoire was profiled, and TCRdb retains in-frame clones only, with some absent. The table records roughly 130,000 clones, approximately 94% of them present only once. Sequencing used PBMCs. The receptors come from a man aged 50 or older with head and neck cancer.

The CDR3 loop reads CASSPQTYSTDTQYF. The CDR3 nucleotides read TGTGCCAGCAGTCCTCAAACCTACAGCACAGATACGCAGTATTTT. The V call is TRBV27, the J call TRBJ2-3; the D is unclear. This CDR3 contains 15 residues. The V end lost 5 bases, the J end lost 0 bases, and 12 bases lay between the germline ends. The germline V gene has CDR1 MNHEY and CDR2 SMNVEV (reference sequence).

This rearrangement joins TRBV6-2 or TRBV6-3 to TRBJ2-1, with D possibly being TRBD2 (6 bases). Germline V gene lookup returns CDR1 MNHEY and CDR2 SVGEGT. With 4 bases removed from V and 0 bases from J, the gap between germline ends came to 19 bases. The CDR3 covers 18 residues. The CDR3 bases are TGTGCCAGCAGTTCCATCCCTCGCCGACTAGACTCCTACAATGAGCAGTTCTTC. This translates into CASSSIPRRLDSYNEQFF.

This clone was seen a single time. V usage is TRBV7-9 and J usage is TRBJ1-4; D is possibly TRBD1 (6 bases). Germline CDR1 and CDR2: SEHNR and FQNEAQ (reference sequence). V dropped 5 bases and J dropped 3 bases, with 25 bases sitting between them. The CDR3 has 19 residues. CDR3 residues: CASSQRTALVLGANEKLFF. The CDR3 coding sequence is TGTGCCAGCAGCCAACGGACAGCGCTCGTGTTGGGGGCTAATGAAAAACTGTTTTTT.

The rearrangement joins TRBV19 to TRBJ2-3, with 7 positions matching TRBD2. The trim removed 7 bases at V and 5 bases at J, leaving 6 bases unmatched. The CDR3 is made up of 13 amino acids. From germline, CDR1 is LNHDA and CDR2 SQIVND (reference sequence). The CDR3 region is CASTLAAGDTQYF. The CDR3 nucleotides are TGTGCCAGTACCCTAGCGGCGGGAGATACGCAGTATTTT. Drawing the rest from reference TRBV19 and TRBJ2-3, the complete variable domain is DGGITQSPKYLFRKEGQNVTLSCEQNLNHDAMYWYRQDPGQGLRLIYYSQIVNDFQKGDIAEGYSVSREKKESFPLTVTSAQKNPTAFYLCASTLAAGDTQYFGPGTRLTVL.

The rearrangement links TRBV25-1 to TRBJ1-5; weak D call: TRBD1 (5 bases). V was pared by 3 bases and J by 5 bases, with 8 bases between. In germline, CDR1 is MGHDK, CDR2 SYGVNS. The CDR3 length is 13 residues. Here the CDR3 reads CASSDGGDQPQHF. CDR3 sequence (DNA): TGTGCCAGCAGTGATGGGGGGGATCAGCCCCAGCATTTT.

The chain carries TRBV19 and TRBJ2-3, with D uncertain. Trimming shortened V by 1 base and J by 4 bases, and 9 bases separated the two germline ends. CDR1 and CDR2 from the germline V gene are LNHDA and SQIVND (reference sequence). CDR3 length: 14 residues. The CDR3 reads CASSIATDPDTQYF. The CDR3 DNA reads as TGTGCCAGTAGTATAGCTACAGACCCAGATACGCAGTATTTT.

The rearrangement uses TRBV2 and TRBJ2-2; D not certain. With 6 bases removed from V and 1 base from J, the gap between germline ends came to 9 bases. The CDR3 runs to 14 residues. Germline CDR1 SNHLY, CDR2 FYNNEI. Written as DNA, the CDR3 is TGTGCCAGCAGGGCCAGTGAGAACACCGGGGAGCTGTTTTTT. This sequence encodes CASRASENTGELFF.

The rearrangement links TRBV7-2 to TRBJ2-2, with D hard to call. The germline V gene encodes CDR1 SGHTA and CDR2 FQGNSA. The CDR3 runs to 13 residues. The V gene lost 4 bases and the J gene lost 1 base, with 4 bases spanning the gap. This CDR3 reads CASSSVNTGELFF. CDR3 in DNA: TGTGCCAGCAGCTCTGTGAACACCGGGGAGCTGTTTTTT.

The J gene is TRBJ1-1, the V gene TRBV7-6; no firm D call. Germline V lookup: CDR1 SGHVS, CDR2 FNYEAQ. Trimming pared 4 bases from V and 10 bases from J, leaving 13 bases between. This CDR3 contains 12 residues. The CDR3: CASSSYYSVAFF. In DNA, the CDR3 is TGTGCCAGCAGCTCTTATTACTCGGTAGCTTTCTTT.

The chain joins TRBV30 to TRBJ1-6; D gene uncertain. V gave up 0 bases and J gave up 7 bases, with 7 bases separating them. CDR1 is GTSNPN, CDR2 SVGIG, per germline (reference sequence). CDR3 size: 13 residues. The CDR3 is CAWSVGPNSPLHF. The CDR3 bases are TGTGCCTGGAGTGTAGGGCCCAATTCACCCCTCCACTTT.

This clone has just one count. The chain carries TRBV7-9 and TRBJ2-7, with D possibly TRBD2 on 6 matching bases. V dropped 5 bases and J dropped 2 bases, with 16 bases sitting between them. This CDR3 has 15 amino acids. Per the germline V gene, CDR1 is SEHNR and CDR2 is FQNEAQ (reference sequence). The CDR3 region has the DNA TGTGCCAGCAGCCACGGTTACGGGGGTGCCTACGAGCAGTACTTC. Its translation is CASSHGYGGAYEQYF.

This chain connects TRBV7-9 to TRBJ2-3; 9 bases line up with TRBD1. Looked up from germline, CDR1 is SEHNR and CDR2 is FQNEAQ (reference sequence). Germline trimming cut 8 bases from V and 4 bases from J; bases unmatched to any gene: 4. The CDR3 spans 13 residues. This chain's CDR3 is CASQGQGADTQYF. The DNA for the CDR3 is TGTGCCAGCCAGGGACAGGGAGCAGATACGCAGTATTTT.

This chain links TRBV30 with TRBJ1-4, with a tentative D call TRBD1 (6 bases). The V gene's germline CDR1 is GTSNPN and CDR2 SVGIG (reference sequence). The CDR3 covers 17 residues. The V gene lost 0 bases and the J gene lost 8 bases, with 22 bases spanning the gap. CDR3 sequence (DNA): TGTGCCTGGAGTGTACTGGCTTTGGGGGCACGAAAAGAAAAACTGTTTTTT. Protein product: CAWSVLALGARKEKLFF.

The chain joins TRBV6-1 to TRBJ2-3; D ambiguous. V was pared by 1 base and J by 1 base, with 9 bases between. Germline-derived CDR1 and CDR2 are MNHNS and SASEGT. The CDR3 loop spans 15 amino acids. The CDR3 region is CASSEGGVGTDTQYF. CDR3 DNA sequence: TGTGCCAGCAGTGAAGGTGGGGTAGGCACAGATACGCAGTATTTT.

J is TRBJ1-1 and V is TRBV5-5; perhaps TRBD1 as D (5 bases). The CDR3 is 15 residues long. From germline, CDR1 is SGHKS and CDR2 YYEKEE (reference sequence). Trimming took 1 base from V and 7 from J, leaving 17 bases between them. The CDR3 here is CASSLRFGTSYEAFF. The DNA for the CDR3 is TGTGCCAGCAGCTTGCGATTCGGGACCAGCTATGAAGCTTTCTTT.

V is TRBV7-9 and J is TRBJ2-5; maybe TRBD2 (5 bases). CDR1 and CDR2 from the germline V gene are SEHNR and FQNEAQ (reference sequence). The CDR3 length is 16 residues. Between the trimmed V and J ends, which lost 0 bases and 5 bases, there was a span of 16 bases. The CDR3 loop is CASSLALTRYKETQYF. CDR3 coding DNA: TGTGCCAGCAGCTTAGCGCTTACTAGGTATAAGGAGACCCAGTACTTC. Looking up the rest from reference TRBV7-9 and TRBJ2-5 gives the full variable domain: DTGVSQNPRHKITKRGQNVTFRCDPISEHNRLYWYRQTLGQGPEFLTYFQNEAQLEKSRLLSDRFSAERPKGSFSTLEIQRTEQGDSAMYLCASSLALTRYKETQYFGPGTRLLVL.

In its sample, this clone was seen once. Other DNA sequences from this sample encode an identical CDR3 as well. This chain joins TRBV18 and TRBJ2-3; the match to TRBD1 covers 8 bases. The germline V gene encodes CDR1 KGHSH and CDR2 LQKENI. The CDR3 runs 14 residues. With V trimmed by 2 bases and J by 3 bases, 1 base remained unmatched. CDR3 nucleotide sequence: TGTGCCAGCTCACCAACAGGGGGTACAGATACGCAGTATTTT. Protein sequence: CASSPTGGTDTQYF.

The gene calls are TRBV5-5 and TRBJ1-1, with unresolved D. The germline gives CDR1 SGHKS, CDR2 YYEKEE (reference sequence). V was cut by 1 base and J by 1 base, with 11 bases left in between. The CDR3 contains 15 residues. The CDR3 DNA follows: TGTGCCAGCAGCTTGAATAGCCTAAGGAACACTGAAGCTTTCTTT. Translating gives CASSLNSLRNTEAFF.

The V gene is TRBV7-7, the J gene TRBJ2-2; 7 nucleotides agree with TRBD1. CDR1 is SSHAT, CDR2 FNYEAQ, per germline (reference sequence). The J segment lost 0 bases and the V segment lost 5 bases, leaving 6 bases of the junction unmatched. The CDR3 covers 16 residues. CDR3 in amino acids: CASSPRQGPNTGELFF. As DNA, the CDR3 is TGTGCCAGCAGCCCACGACAGGGCCCGAACACCGGGGAGCTGTTTTTT.

CDR3 DNA: TGTGCCAGCAGCTTGGGTGGACTCACGATTGAGACCCAGTACTTC. It is translated as CASSLGGLTIETQYF. The chain is built from TRBV7-2 and TRBJ2-5, with D perhaps matching TRBD2 (5 bases). The V gene's germline CDR1 is SGHTA and CDR2 FQGNSA. Trimming cost V 3 bases and J 5 bases, with 16 bases left between them. The CDR3 sequence is 15 residues long.

The chain joins TRBV5-1 to TRBJ1-1; no clear D gene. The CDR3 has 13 amino acids. CDR1 and CDR2 (germline): SGHRS, YFSETQ. The V end lost 2 bases, the J end lost 3 bases, and 8 bases lay between the germline ends. CDR3 nucleotides: TGCGCCAGCAGCTTTGAGACTTACACTGAAGCTTTCTTT. Residues: CASSFETYTEAFF.

The gene calls are TRBV24-1 and TRBJ2-7; 9 bases agree with TRBD1. V was clipped by 4 bases and J by 7 bases; unmatched bases: 7. The CDR3 contains 14 residues. The germline V gene encodes CDR1 KGHDR and CDR2 SFDVKD. The CDR3 bases are TGTGCCACCAGTGAATCGGGACAGGGAGGTGAGCAGTACTTC. This sequence encodes CATSESGQGGEQYF.

This sequence joins TRBV6-4 and TRBJ1-2; D unresolved. Germline V gene data show CDR1 as MRHNA and CDR2 as SNTAGT. Trimming shortened V by 6 bases and J by 9 bases, and 2 bases separated the two germline ends. The CDR3 totals 8 residues. CDR3: CASSCYTF. The CDR3 DNA reads as TGTGCCAGCAGCTGCTACACCTTC.

V and J are TRBV18 and TRBJ2-7; TRBD1 agrees at 7 bases. The CDR3 covers 14 residues. J lost 4 bases, V lost 4 bases, and 7 bases had no gene match. Germline V gives CDR1 KGHSH, CDR2 LQKENI. CDR3 in DNA: TGTGCCAGCTCACTTTACAGGGGTAGTTACGAGCAGTACTTC. Encoded protein: CASSLYRGSYEQYF.

This clone occurred a few times. The chain couples TRBV6-2 or TRBV6-3 to TRBJ2-7; 10 bases match TRBD2. There are 17 residues in the CDR3. The V gene's germline CDR1 is MNHEY and CDR2 SVGEGT. Losses at the gene ends were 0 bases for V and 0 bases for J; bases not matched to a gene: 5. The chain's CDR3 is CASSYSLLAGSSYEQYF. CDR3 coding DNA: TGTGCCAGCAGTTACTCGTTACTAGCGGGGAGCTCCTACGAGCAGTACTTC.

This clone was counted a single time. As DNA, the CDR3 is TGTGCCAGCAGTTTTCAGGGAGGCTATGGCTACACCTTC. It yields the protein CASSFQGGYGYTF. V and J are TRBV28 and TRBJ1-2; D is perhaps TRBD1 (5 bases). Germline values: CDR1 MDHEN, CDR2 SYDVKM. Between the trimmed V and J ends, which lost 3 bases and 4 bases, there was a span of 9 bases. This CDR3 comprises 13 residues.

This clone came up once. The chain is built from TRBV6-1 and TRBJ1-5, with D hard to call. This CDR3 has 19 amino acids. The V end was cut by 2 bases, the J end by 0 bases, with 20 bases between. Germline V gives CDR1 MNHNS, CDR2 SASEGT. CDR3 protein: CASSEYPTLGPSSNQPQHF. The CDR3, as DNA: TGTGCCAGCAGTGAATACCCCACCCTGGGCCCGAGTAGCAATCAGCCCCAGCATTTT.